This is a list of T cell receptor beta chains from one sample in a study of CD8+CD57+ T cells in acquired aplastic anemia. TCRdb itself ran the reads through MiXCR, one entry per CDR3 protein. The sample yields over 150,000 distinct CDR3 sequences, 63% seen once. The specimen sequenced was sorted CD4+, CD8+, or CD8+CD57+ T cells (not recorded which) from PBMCs. The origin of the receptors is a human donor with aplastic anemia. Each CDR3 is given without its conserved first and last residue. The D gene is left open where the match is weak.

>TRBV7-7|.|TRBJ2-7
ASSLGFVGVGGSYEQY
>TRBV7-9|TRBD2|TRBJ2-7
ASSPRLARTYEQY
>TRBV11-2|.|TRBJ2-5
ASSFEKYQETQY
>TRBV12-3/TRBV12-4|TRBD1|TRBJ2-7
ASSQGVWGYEQY
>TRBV19|TRBD1|TRBJ2-7
ASRLTGGSQQY
>TRBV10-1|TRBD2|TRBJ2-1
ASSEYSGRTYNEQF
>TRBV5-5|.|TRBJ2-1
ASSLWDGDNEQF
>TRBV7-2|.|TRBJ2-1
ASSLKPRGNEQF
>TRBV7-9|TRBD1|TRBJ1-5
ASSFVQGDFNEPQH
>TRBV9|TRBD1|TRBJ1-2
ASSVEDREGGMDYGYT
>TRBV29-1|.|TRBJ1-1
SVGDPWNTEAF
>TRBV7-3|TRBD1|TRBJ1-2
ASSSQTGGYT
>TRBV7-3|.|TRBJ1-6
ASSLPQGTSPLH
>TRBV12-3/TRBV12-4|.|TRBJ2-2
ASSGELF
>TRBV7-3|.|TRBJ2-5
ASSSFGQQETQY
>TRBV2|.|TRBJ1-1
ASRPMDKSHTEAF
>TRBV24-1|.|TRBJ1-1
ATSEPGRKAF
>TRBV20-1|TRBD1|TRBJ2-3
SARSVTGDSTDTQY
>TRBV7-9|.|TRBJ2-5
ASSRGLEETQY
>TRBV19|.|TRBJ1-5
ATRVSNQPQH
>TRBV29-1|.|TRBJ1-5
SVGLGSNQPQH
>TRBV27|TRBD1|TRBJ2-7
ASSRQGVYEQY
>TRBV19|.|TRBJ1-1
ASSIARPSEAF
>TRBV5-1|TRBD1|TRBJ1-1
ASSSKTGENTEAF
>TRBV12-3/TRBV12-4|.|TRBJ2-7
ASSLALDGSSYEQY
>TRBV24-1|.|TRBJ2-5
ATSDPGETQY
>TRBV10-1|TRBD2|TRBJ2-1
ASRLAGDQEQF
>TRBV19|.|TRBJ1-5
ASSSGLDQPQH
>TRBV5-5|.|TRBJ2-7
ASSSQTSYEQY
>TRBV29-1|TRBD2|TRBJ2-7
SVWGSGVYEQY
>TRBV7-8|.|TRBJ2-1
ASSRGRTVNNEQF
>TRBV19|.|TRBJ2-3
ASSMRGTPSAPADTQY
>TRBV7-6|.|TRBJ1-5
ASSLSDSPYSNQPQH
>TRBV7-2|TRBD1|TRBJ2-7
ASSARGRTSYEQY
>TRBV6-1|TRBD1|TRBJ1-1
ASGTDGLNTEAF
>TRBV7-8|.|TRBJ1-2
ASSPWTDRDYGYT
>TRBV9|.|TRBJ1-2
ASSADGGNYGYT